The clone carrying this TCR beta chain was seen a few times. The antigen remains unidentified. The source of the sample is a study of T cells after yellow fever vaccination. Findings of the study overall: The study found a weaker secondary response that peaked faster, day 5 versus 15. Post-booster repertoires again held most primary-vaccination clones (just under 97% CD4, 80% to 90% CD8).

In TCRdb, the 5' RACE reads were re-called with MiXCR into one record per CDR3 protein. The table has fewer than 85,000 distinct CDR3 sequences, approximately 7.5% seen once; the top ten hold roughly two fifths. The CDR3 sequence is 13 residues long. V was shortened by 7 bases and J by 3 bases, with 13 bases between the two germline ends. Germline assignment: CDR1 DFQATT and CDR2 SNEGSKA (reference sequence). Sequences were derived from CD8+ T cells sorted from PBMCs, sampled on the day of the yellow fever booster vaccination. The receptor comes from a man younger than 45 who received the YFV17D yellow fever vaccine. The chain joins TRBV20-1 to TRBJ2-1; perhaps TRBD2 as D (6 bases). CDR3 loop: CSGERAIYNEQFF. In DNA, the CDR3 is TGCAGTGGAGAGCGGGCAATCTACAATGAGCAGTTCTTC.